The entry below gives a single T cell receptor beta chain sequence along with its context. The data belong to a study of blood T cell repertoires in COVID-19. Study at large: Acute-phase and convalescent COVID-19 samples originated in the United States, Italy and Spain. T cells, B-cell-depleted T cells, or PBMCs provided the cDNA or gDNA that served as material.

As originally analysed: Amplification with reference gene primers provided the estimates of nucleated cell counts. Only in-frame clones appear in the TCRdb table, and some are missing; sequencing was by immunoSEQ multiplex PCR. That table supplies the V and J calls and clone size; D and trimming were determined from the DNA. In the table there are roughly 130,000 clones, about four fifths of which are singletons. Sequencing input: peripheral blood. The TCR originated in a woman between 50 and 59 years old with acute or convalescent COVID-19.

DNA of the CDR3: TGTGCCAGCAGGGTACTAGCCTCACGAGATACGCAGTATTTT. Amino acids: CASRVLASRDTQYF. J is TRBJ2-3 and V is TRBV6-5; tentatively, D is TRBD2 (6 bases). The CDR3 sequence is 14 residues long. The V gene's germline CDR1 is MNHEY and CDR2 SVGAGI. Trimming removed 6 bases from V and 5 bases from J, with 15 bases in between.